A single sample is the source of the 4 T cell receptor beta chains below, sequenced in a study of beta chain features in type 1 diabetes. The isolated RNA, all of it, was reverse transcribed, so expressed TCRB transcripts were what got sequenced. Measured with immunoSEQ multiplex PCR; TCRdb has only the in-frame clones, and not every one. This table holds some 640,000 clones, more than 13% found once. Their antigen targets remain unknown. Regarding the study as a whole: There was a moderate but significant shortening of TCRB CDR3s in all four CD4+ subsets of Type 1 diabetes patients.

What was sequenced was naive CD4+ T cells from blood. These receptors all stem from a man between 18 and 35 years old with type 1 diabetes.

The J gene is TRBJ2-5, the V gene TRBV29-1, with TRBD1 matching 8 bases. The trim removed 5 bases at V and 7 bases at J, leaving 6 bases unmatched. This CDR3 is 12 amino acids long. Germline CDR1 reads SQVTM; CDR2 reads ANQGSEA. CDR3 sequence (DNA): TGCAGCGTTCAGACAGGGGTTGCGACCCAGTACTTC. The encoded protein is CSVQTGVATQYF.

This clone was found a few times. V and J are TRBV7-9 and TRBJ1-1; D is unresolved. CDR1 and CDR2 (germline): SEHNR, FQNEAQ (reference sequence). The CDR3 extends over 16 amino acids. Trimming pared 3 bases from V and 0 bases from J, leaving 14 bases between. CDR3 DNA: TGTGCCAGCAGCTTGGCGAGGGCATGGATGAACACTGAAGCTTTCTTT. Amino acids: CASSLARAWMNTEAFF.

J is TRBJ1-5 and V is TRBV9; D might be TRBD1 (5 bases). V was clipped by 4 bases and J by 4 bases, with 15 bases between them. The CDR3 sequence is 15 residues long. CDR1 is SGDLS, CDR2 YYNGEE, per germline. DNA for the CDR3: TGTGCCAGCAGCTCCAAGTTGGGGGTGAATCAGCCCCAGCATTTT. Protein sequence: CASSSKLGVNQPQHF.

The chain couples TRBV28 to TRBJ2-7; D possibly corresponds to TRBD2 (5 bases). This CDR3 has 14 residues. V lost 3 bases to trimming and J lost 7 bases, with 16 bases between them. Germline CDR1 MDHEN, CDR2 SYDVKM. The CDR3 sequence: CASSLGLAGAEQYF. The CDR3 nucleotides read TGTGCCAGCAGTTTGGGCCTAGCAGGAGCGGAGCAGTACTTC.